This TCR beta chain was retrieved from a study of OX40 agonist ivuxolimab in advanced cancers. General study points: CD8+ T cells (on average) carried more expanded clones than CD4+ T cells.

Generated by immunoSEQ multiplex PCR, the TCRdb table keeps only in-frame clones and is missing some. Of about 14,000 clones listed, 91% are singletons. Note on this clone: The target antigen is unknown.

The source was CD4+ or CD8+ T cells sorted from blood, collected in a trial of the OX40 agonist ivuxolimab. The source of this sequence is an adult with an advanced solid tumor such as melanoma, head and neck, liver or kidney cancer.

CDR3 sequence reads: CASSIGTGGDYLPYEQYF. The CDR3, as DNA: TGTGCCAGTAGTATTGGGACAGGGGGCGACTACCTCCCCTACGAGCAGTACTTC. This sequence joins TRBV19 and TRBJ2-7; 12 nucleotides line up with TRBD1. V trimming: 3 bases; J trimming: 2 bases; junction bases outside the gene matches: 11. CDR3 size: 18 residues. The V gene's germline CDR1 is LNHDA and CDR2 SQIVND (reference sequence).